The 12 T cell receptor beta chains listed next were all sequenced from one sample in a study of T cell responses to AZD1222 COVID-19 vaccine. Clones were read by immunoSEQ multiplex PCR, and TCRdb kept only the in-frame ones, dropping some. Of roughly 80,000 clones detected, around nine tenths appear once; the ten largest clones hold approximately 10%. The sample in question was peripheral blood, obtained 28 days after the second AZD1222 dose. These receptors were obtained from an adult who received the AZD1222 COVID-19 vaccine.

The chain joins TRBV29-1 to TRBJ2-5; D tentatively reads TRBD1 or TRBD2 (6 bases each). The CDR3 totals 13 residues. V lost 6 bases and J lost 5, with 16 bases in between. Germline V gene sequence: CDR1 SQVTM, CDR2 ANQGSEA. The CDR3 sequence: CSVEAGAGETQYF. Here the CDR3 DNA reads TGCAGCGTCGAGGCAGGGGCGGGGGAGACCCAGTACTTC.

The chain couples TRBV18 to TRBJ2-7; D may be TRBD2 (5 bases). The germline V gene encodes CDR1 KGHSH and CDR2 LQKENI. The CDR3 consists of 14 residues. V was trimmed by 5 bases and J by 7 bases, leaving 18 bases between them. The CDR3 DNA is TGTGCCAGCTCAGTATCAGGACTGTCTAATGAGCAGTACTTC. It translates to CASSVSGLSNEQYF.

The chain recombines TRBV24-1 with TRBJ2-7, with D possibly matching TRBD1 (6 bases). V lost 5 bases to trimming and J lost 6 bases, with 13 bases between them. The length of the CDR3 is 13 residues. From germline, CDR1 is KGHDR and CDR2 SFDVKD. CDR3 in DNA: TGTGCCACCAGTGCTACAGGGAGCGGCGAGCAGTACTTC. Translation: CATSATGSGEQYF.

This clone was observed a single time. Within the sample, other DNA sequences also encode this same CDR3. This chain links TRBV9 with TRBJ2-5, with D perhaps matching TRBD2 (6 bases). The CDR3 is made up of 15 amino acids. Germline V gene sequence: CDR1 SGDLS, CDR2 YYNGEE. The V end lost 0 bases, the J end lost 5 bases, and 14 bases lay between the germline ends. The CDR3 region is CASSVVGGAGETQYF. CDR3 nucleotide sequence: TGTGCCAGCAGCGTAGTAGGCGGGGCCGGGGAGACCCAGTACTTC.

V gene TRBV9 combines with J gene TRBJ1-2, with TRBD1 identical over 10 bases. This CDR3 contains 15 residues. V lost 3 bases to trimming and J lost 9 bases; unmatched junction nucleotides: 11. CDR1 and CDR2 (germline): SGDLS, YYNGEE. The CDR3 loop reads CASSANTGDRGSYTF. The CDR3 coding sequence is TGTGCCAGCAGCGCCAACACAGGGGACAGGGGTAGCTACACCTTC.

V gene TRBV7-9 combines with J gene TRBJ2-1; D gene unclear. The CDR3 totals 15 residues. Germline V gives CDR1 SEHNR, CDR2 FQNEAQ (reference sequence). Trimming removed 6 bases at V and 8 bases at J, with 20 bases between. CDR3 in amino acids: CASRSLIGPRHEQFF. The CDR3, as DNA: TGTGCCAGCAGAAGCTTAATAGGGCCCCGGCATGAGCAGTTCTTC.

J is TRBJ1-4 and V is TRBV5-6; D gene ambiguous. This CDR3 spans 17 amino acids. Germline values: CDR1 SGHDT, CDR2 YYEEEE. V lost 3 bases and J lost 5, with 20 bases in between. The CDR3 loop reads CASSSAAGSTRNEKLFF. The CDR3 DNA reads TGTGCCAGCAGCTCCGCTGCAGGTAGCACACGGAATGAAAAACTGTTTTTT. Supplemented by reference TRBV5-6 and TRBJ1-4, the full variable domain reads DAGVTQSPTHLIKTRGQQVTLRCSPKSGHDTVSWYQQALGQGPQFIFQYYEEEERQRGNFPDRFSGHQFPNYSSELNVNALLLGDSALYLCASSSAAGSTRNEKLFFGSGTQLSVL.

The chain is built from TRBV6-2 or TRBV6-3 and TRBJ2-1; D not certain. The CDR3 totals 14 residues. Germline CDR1 is MNHEY and CDR2 is SVGEGT. Between the trimmed V and J ends, which lost 4 bases and 7 bases, there was a span of 14 bases. DNA for the CDR3: TGTGCCAGCAGTTTGGTGCTGGTAGGTAATGAGCAGTTCTTC. Its protein is CASSLVLVGNEQFF.

The DNA for the CDR3 is TGCGCCAGCAGCTTGTCGAGCGGGTACTCCTACAATGAGCAGTTCTTC. Translated: CASSLSSGYSYNEQFF. The chain combines TRBV5-1 with TRBJ2-1, with D possibly matching TRBD2 (6 bases). The germline V gene encodes CDR1 SGHRS and CDR2 YFSETQ. The ends were cut back, 1 base at V and 0 bases at J, with 11 bases in the middle. CDR3 length: 16 amino acids. The complete variable domain, with remaining parts taken from reference TRBV5-1 and TRBJ2-1, reads KAGVTQTPRYLIKTRGQQVTLSCSPISGHRSVSWYQQTPGQGLQFLFEYFSETQRNKGNFPGRFSGRQFSNSRSEMNVSTLELGDSALYLCASSLSSGYSYNEQFFGPGTRLTVL.

The V and J genes are TRBV18 and TRBJ2-5; D is perhaps TRBD2 (6 bases). V was cut by 3 bases and J by 4 bases, with 12 bases left in between. CDR1 and CDR2 from the germline V gene are KGHSH and LQKENI. The CDR3 loop spans 14 amino acids. CDR3 nucleotides: TGTGCCAGCTCACCGGGCCTGGGGGGAGAGACCCAGTACTTC. The encoded protein is CASSPGLGGETQYF. Drawing the rest from reference TRBV18 and TRBJ2-5, the complete variable domain is NAGVMQNPRHLVRRRGQEARLRCSPMKGHSHVYWYRQLPEEGLKFMVYLQKENIIDESGMPKERFSAEFPKEGPSILRIQQVVRGDSAAYFCASSPGLGGETQYFGPGTRLLVL.

The chain uses TRBV4-3 and TRBJ2-2, with unresolved D. The CDR3 sequence is 16 residues long. The V end lost 3 bases, the J end lost 4 bases, and 15 bases lay between the germline ends. CDR1 and CDR2 from the germline V gene are LGHNA and YSLEER. The CDR3 DNA sequence: TGCGCCAGCAGCCAGATGAACGGACCCTCCACCGGGGAGCTGTTTTTT. This translates into CASSQMNGPSTGELFF.

This chain links TRBV29-1 with TRBJ2-2; 8 nucleotides agree with TRBD2. The CDR3 runs to 14 residues. The junction had 6 bases not matched to a gene; V was cut back by 7 bases and J by 2 bases. CDR1 and CDR2 (germline): SQVTM, ANQGSEA. CDR3 in amino acids: CSALAGVNTGELFF. The CDR3 coding sequence is TGCAGCGCCCTAGCGGGTGTTAACACCGGGGAGCTGTTTTTT.